This T cell receptor (beta chain) derives from a study of blood T cells in healthy people across ages. It was with a sample-barcoded 5' primer and a J-beta primer mix that a second PCR of about 6 to 12 cycles was run. TCRdb independently ran MiXCR on the 5' RACE reads; one entry per CDR3 protein. Of about 720,000 distinct CDR3 sequences in the sample, about 24% are singletons; the top ten hold roughly 22%. This clonotype was observed a handful of times. The V and J ends lost 7 bases and 0 bases respectively, with 9 bases between them. The CDR3 spans 12 residues. The V gene's germline CDR1 is SQVTM and CDR2 ANQGSEA.

The source is a man in his sixties or seventies in good health. The chain employs TRBV29-1 and TRBJ1-1; a possible D gene is TRBD1 (5 bases). Input material: blood. CDR3 sequence: CSAGGMNTEAFF. The CDR3 nucleotides read TGCAGCGCTGGGGGTATGAACACTGAAGCTTTCTTT.